One and the same sample provided the 3 T cell receptor beta chains below, sequenced in a study of CD8+ T cells in alopecia areata. Sequencing relied on a cDNA template that was reverse transcribed from extracted RNA. Here immunoSEQ multiplex PCR was the method, and the copy in TCRdb shows in-frame clones only, minus some. This table holds roughly 210,000 clones, around 43% found once. Treatment denoted: oral pan-JAK inhibitor, 5-10 mg twice daily. The material sequenced was CD4+ T cells sorted from blood, taken at approximately week 37, from a patient treated with tofacitinib. The receptors originated from a human donor with alopecia areata.

The chain couples TRBV9 to TRBJ2-2, with D maybe TRBD2 (5 bases). The CDR3 extends over 15 amino acids. Trimming removed 4 bases at V and 9 bases at J, with 19 bases between. The V gene's germline CDR1 is SGDLS and CDR2 YYNGEE. For the CDR3, the DNA is TGTGCCAGCAGCTCCGCTAGGAGCGGACCCCGGGAGCTGTTTTTT. It encodes CASSSARSGPRELFF.

This sequence joins TRBV5-1 and TRBJ2-7; possibly TRBD1 for D (6 bases). In germline, CDR1 is SGHRS, CDR2 YFSETQ. V gave up 3 bases and J gave up 7 bases, with 17 bases separating them. This CDR3 region has 14 residues. The CDR3 loop is CASSSKISQGEQYF. The CDR3 nucleotides are TGCGCCAGCAGCTCGAAAATTAGCCAGGGGGAGCAGTACTTC.

J is TRBJ2-1 and V is TRBV19, with a tentative D call TRBD1 (6 bases). CDR3 length equals 13 residues. CDR1 and CDR2 from the germline V gene are LNHDA and SQIVND (reference sequence). Between the trimmed V and J ends, which lost 5 bases and 4 bases, there was a span of 9 bases. This CDR3 reads CASSAQGYNEQFF. In DNA, the CDR3 is TGTGCCAGTAGTGCCCAGGGGTACAATGAGCAGTTCTTC.